This T cell receptor beta chain was recovered during a study of CD8 T cells in ankylosing spondylitis. Study-wide results and caveats: Disease-associated clonotypes exhibited CD8+ identity and were relatively infrequent in peripheral blood. Among TCR beta sequences, a motif of several highly homologous variants appeared characteristic of ankylosing spondylitis blood.

This clonotype was found many times. Its cognate antigen is unknown. Making the TCR beta libraries involved quantitative 5'-RACE with molecular barcodes. TCRdb independently ran MiXCR on the 5' RACE reads; one entry per CDR3 protein. Seen here are approximately 520,000 distinct CDR3 sequences, less than 6% observed once, and the top ten hold around 3.4%. Germline lookup yields CDR1 DFQATT and CDR2 SNEGSKA (reference sequence). This CDR3 contains 12 residues. The V and J ends lost 2 bases and 10 bases respectively, with 14 bases between them. Sequencing used blood, either unsorted or a sorted T cell fraction (not recorded which). The chain joins TRBV20-1 to TRBJ1-1, with D perhaps matching TRBD1 (5 bases). This clonotype was sampled from a male donor with ankylosing spondylitis. CDR3 residues: CSARRGGGSAFF. The CDR3 nucleotides are TGCAGTGCTAGACGGGGGGGAGGGTCAGCTTTCTTT.